This T cell receptor beta chain was captured by sequencing in a study of cytomegalovirus exposure and HLA in healthy donors. Overall study context: An earlier analysis identified 110 million or so unique TCR beta sequences in about 200 million T cells.

PCR involved 60 Vbeta and 13 Jbeta primers. Assay: immunoSEQ multiplex PCR; the TCRdb copy retains only in-frame clones and omits some. The sample has about 190,000 clones; approximately 80% are singletons. Trimming removed 6 bases at V and 8 bases at J, with 19 bases between. Per the germline V gene, CDR1 is MDHEN and CDR2 is SYDVKM. The CDR3 totals 14 residues. Sequenced: PBMCs. The J gene is TRBJ1-2, the V gene TRBV28; D may be TRBD1 (5 bases). The source of this sequence is a woman aged 40-49 years in good health and CMV-seronegative. The CDR3 protein is CASSQGQTLQGYTF. DNA for the CDR3: TGTGCCAGCAGCCAAGGACAAACCCTACAAGGCTACACCTTC.